The present T cell receptor beta chain was sequenced within a study of blood T cell repertoires in COVID-19. Study in general: PBMCs, B-cell-depleted T cells, or T cells provided the cDNA or gDNA that made up the material.

The V gene lost 8 bases and the J gene lost 6 bases, with 18 bases spanning the gap. This CDR3 is built from 14 residues. CDR1 is SNHLY and CDR2 is FYNNEI in the germline V gene. Clinical history as reported by participants underpinned cohort assignment. The method was immunoSEQ multiplex PCR; TCRdb's version includes in-frame clones alone and lacks a portion of them. The table shows about 180,000 clones, with roughly 87% occurring only once. J is TRBJ2-3 and V is TRBV2; D is possibly TRBD1 (6 bases). Sequences were obtained from PBMCs or T cells enriched from blood (not recorded which). The clonotype originates from a woman in her thirties or forties with acute COVID-19. This chain's CDR3 is CASHRDRGSDTQYF. CDR3 in DNA: TGTGCCAGCCACAGGGATCGAGGATCCGATACGCAGTATTTT.